This T cell receptor (beta chain) stems from a study of T cell responses to AZD1222 COVID-19 vaccine. Overall study results and limits: Clonal diversity was possibly underestimated, and the donors were mostly white British, with more females. Reportedly, nearly half of unique spike TCRs recognized epitopes outside B.1.351/B.1.1.7 mutations. The number of AZD1222 recipients seropositive at baseline was only five to seven.

About this clone itself: Its antigen is undetermined. The junction departs from the called germline gene at one end, perhaps through a read error.

Clones were read by immunoSEQ multiplex PCR, and TCRdb kept only the in-frame ones, dropping some. The sample includes more than 110,000 clones, around 90% of them seen just once. CDR1 LGHNA and CDR2 YNFKEQ come from the germline V gene. This CDR3 has 14 residues. This receptor was obtained from an adult in good health. The chain carries TRBV4-2 and TRBJ2-2; the D gene could be TRBD1 or TRBD2 (6 bases each). The sequencing here drew on peripheral blood, taken on day 0 of AZD1222 vaccination. The CDR3 DNA reads TGTGCCAGCAGCCCGAGGCGGGACACGGGGGAGCTGTTTTTT. Protein product: CASSPRRDTGELFF.